This T cell receptor beta chain is drawn from a study of CD8+ T cells in alopecia areata. Notes on the study in general: Relative to normal scalp, lesional scalp, especially alopecia totalis/universalis, showed higher clonality.

Investigators isolated RNA and reverse transcribed it into cDNA to act as the sequencing template. Repertoires were generated with immunoSEQ multiplex PCR, while TCRdb's copy carries only in-frame clones and drops some. The data hold under 200,000 clones, with approximately 62% observed a single time. Worth noting for this clone: Its specificity is unknown.

V dropped 0 bases and J dropped 6 bases, with 8 bases sitting between them. This CDR3 comprises 13 residues. Germline V gene data show CDR1 as MNHNY and CDR2 as SVGAGI (reference sequence). Indicated treatment: oral pan-JAK inhibitor, 5-10 mg twice daily. The sequencing used CD4+ T cells sorted from blood, collected at week 24, from a patient treated with tofacitinib. The receptor's source is a human donor with alopecia areata. The gene calls are TRBV6-6 and TRBJ1-1; D unclear. CDR3 DNA: TGTGCCAGCAGTTACTCAGTGACGTCTGAAGCTTTCTTT. This encodes CASSYSVTSEAFF.